These 20 T cell receptor beta chains share one sample of origin, sequenced in a study of glioma-infiltrating T cells after dendritic cell vaccination. Sequenced by immunoSEQ multiplex PCR; TCRdb stores in-frame clones only, minus some. The repertoire includes approximately 48,000 clones, 65% to 90% of them detected once, and about an eighth sits in the top ten. The sample in question was blood, obtained before dendritic cell vaccination. The receptor set was obtained from a human donor with glioblastoma.

The chain employs TRBV28 and TRBJ1-1; the match to TRBD1 covers 7 bases. This CDR3 has 14 amino acids. V was pared by 6 bases and J by 4 bases, with 8 bases of the junction left unmatched. In germline, CDR1 is MDHEN, CDR2 SYDVKM. CDR3 loop: CASRATGVSTEAFF. CDR3 coding DNA: TGTGCCAGCAGAGCTACAGGGGTGAGCACTGAAGCTTTCTTT.

The gene calls are TRBV7-8 and TRBJ2-1, with 7 bases aligning to TRBD2. After removal of 1 base from V and 0 bases from J, the junction contained 3 bases not matched to a gene. Germline V gene data show CDR1 as SGHVS and CDR2 as FQNEAQ. There are 16 residues in the CDR3. CDR3 in DNA: TGTGCCAGCAGCTTAGTTCTAGCGGCCTCCTACAATGAGCAGTTCTTC. As protein: CASSLVLAASYNEQFF.

This rearrangement joins TRBV29-1 to TRBJ1-1; D unresolved. Germline CDR1 SQVTM, CDR2 ANQGSEA. The CDR3 has 14 residues. V lost 7 bases to trimming and J lost 5 bases, with 20 bases between them. CDR3 protein: CSATLAAARTEAFF. For the CDR3, the DNA is TGCAGCGCCACTCTCGCGGCGGCTCGGACTGAAGCTTTCTTT.

This clone has only one observation. This chain's CDR3 is CASRVQGSTDTQYF. CDR3 DNA: TGTGCCAGCAGGGTGCAGGGAAGCACAGATACGCAGTATTTT. The genes are TRBV6-5 and TRBJ2-3; a weak D match, TRBD1 (5 bases). Germline values: CDR1 MNHEY, CDR2 SVGAGI. The CDR3 is 14 amino acids. V lost 6 bases, J lost 0 bases, and 10 bases lay in between.

This clone was seen once. V and J are TRBV29-1 and TRBJ1-1; D not resolved. V was cut by 4 bases and J by 6 bases, with 12 bases left in between. Germline V lookup: CDR1 SQVTM, CDR2 ANQGSEA. The CDR3 runs to 12 residues. The CDR3 reads CSVVRVRAEAFF. The CDR3 coding sequence is TGCAGCGTTGTCCGGGTTCGGGCTGAAGCTTTCTTT.

The V and J genes are TRBV11-2 and TRBJ2-5; 7 nucleotides align to TRBD2. Trimming cost V 5 bases and J 4 bases; bases outside gene matches: 4. CDR1 and CDR2 from the germline V gene are SGHAT and FQNNGV. The CDR3 has 13 residues. The CDR3 bases are TGTGCCAGCAGCGGGGAGGGAGGAGAGACCCAGTACTTC. The encoded protein is CASSGEGGETQYF.

The CDR3 spells CASRAGRGMDQPQHF. The CDR3 DNA follows: TGTGCCAGCAGGGCCGGTAGGGGGATGGATCAGCCCCAGCATTTT. The chain couples TRBV6-6 to TRBJ1-5; possible D gene TRBD1, 6 bases. Germline loops: CDR1 MNHNY, CDR2 SVGAGI (reference sequence). V dropped 6 bases and J dropped 5 bases, with 17 bases sitting between them. The length of the CDR3 is 15 residues.

The chain links TRBV5-4 to TRBJ2-1, with TRBD2 identical over 7 bases. V shed 3 bases and J 7 bases; nucleotides not matched to a gene: 1. The CDR3 has 12 amino acids. CDR1 is SGHNT and CDR2 is YYREEE in the germline V gene (reference sequence). CDR3 in amino acids: CASSWGGNEQFF. The DNA for the CDR3 is TGTGCCAGCAGCTGGGGAGGGAATGAGCAGTTCTTC.

The DNA for the CDR3 is TGTGCCAGCAGCGGAGGACGGCTATCAACTAATGAAAAACTGTTTTTT. This codes for CASSGGRLSTNEKLFF. The V and J genes are TRBV7-8 and TRBJ1-4; D ambiguous. V lost 5 bases and J lost 0, with 13 bases in between. This CDR3 comprises 16 residues. The germline CDR1 and CDR2 sequences are SGHVS and FQNEAQ.

The chain links TRBV9 to TRBJ1-3, with 10 bases matching TRBD1. Trimming at V came to 2 bases and at J to 1 base, leaving 0 bases not matched to a gene. From germline, CDR1 is SGDLS and CDR2 YYNGEE. The length of the CDR3 is 15 residues. The CDR3 DNA sequence: TGTGCCAGCAGCGTGGGACAGGGGTCTGGAAACACCATATATTTT. Translated, it gives CASSVGQGSGNTIYF.

In its sample, this clone was seen once. V is TRBV25-1 and J is TRBJ1-1, with D hard to call. The germline CDR1 and CDR2 sequences are MGHDK and SYGVNS. The CDR3 totals 13 residues. V lost 2 bases and J lost 10, with 14 bases in between. The CDR3 region is CASSEPTVGGAFF. In nucleotides, the CDR3 is TGTGCCAGCAGTGAACCCACAGTCGGAGGAGCTTTCTTT.

The rearrangement links TRBV9 to TRBJ2-1; 9 bases align to TRBD2. The CDR3 sequence is 15 residues long. Germline V lookup: CDR1 SGDLS, CDR2 YYNGEE. V was pared by 0 bases and J by 7 bases, with 5 bases of the junction left unmatched. DNA of the CDR3: TGTGCCAGCAGCGTAGCCTCTAGCGGGAAGAATGAGCAGTTCTTC. Translation: CASSVASSGKNEQFF.

J is TRBJ1-1 and V is TRBV6-1; TRBD1 agrees at 7 bases. V lost 11 bases to trimming and J lost 6 bases; unmatched junction nucleotides: 3. Germline loops: CDR1 MNHNS, CDR2 SASEGT. The CDR3 totals 10 residues. Written as DNA, the CDR3 is TGTGCCGCTGGACAGGCTGAAGCTTTCTTT. As protein: CAAGQAEAFF.

The rearrangement joins TRBV5-8 to TRBJ1-2, with D perhaps matching TRBD1 (5 bases). CDR3 size: 15 residues. The V gene's germline CDR1 is SGHTS and CDR2 YDEGEE. Trimming left V 3 bases short and J 6 bases short, with 18 bases between. This CDR3 is CASSSQGFPIDGYTF. The CDR3 DNA follows: TGTGCCAGCAGCTCTCAGGGTTTTCCTATAGATGGCTACACCTTC. Full variable domain (rest looked up from reference TRBV5-8 and TRBJ1-2): EAGVTQSPTHLIKTRGQQATLRCSPISGHTSVYWYQQALGLGLQFLLWYDEGEERNRGNFPPRFSGRQFPNYSSELNVNALELEDSALYLCASSSQGFPIDGYTFGSGTRLTVV.

This chain uses TRBV2 with TRBJ1-1; no clear D. In germline, CDR1 is SNHLY, CDR2 FYNNEI. The CDR3 is 11 amino acids. V was clipped by 7 bases and J by 7 bases, with 10 bases between them. CDR3 in DNA: TGTGCCAGCATGAGGGAGTTTGAAGCTTTCTTT. The encoded protein is CASMREFEAFF.

The genes are TRBV9 and TRBJ1-3; D is perhaps TRBD1 (5 bases). The CDR3 has 15 amino acids. V dropped 3 bases and J dropped 0 bases, with 10 bases sitting between them. Germline V gene lookup returns CDR1 SGDLS and CDR2 YYNGEE. The DNA of the CDR3 is TGTGCCAGCAGCGAGTTAGACAGCTCTGGAAACACCATATATTTT. It encodes CASSELDSSGNTIYF.

This clone was detected once. The V call is TRBV27, the J call TRBJ2-7; 8 bases line up with TRBD1. V trimming: 3 bases; J trimming: 4 bases; junction bases outside the gene matches: 11. Looked up from germline, CDR1 is MNHEY and CDR2 is SMNVEV (reference sequence). The CDR3 runs 16 residues. The CDR3, as DNA: TGTGCCAGCAGTTTCGACAGGACCCAGGGGGCATACGAGCAGTACTTC. Translating gives CASSFDRTQGAYEQYF.

V is TRBV12-5 and J is TRBJ1-1; no clear D. Germline CDR1 and CDR2: LGHNT and FRNRAP. V lost 7 bases to trimming and J lost 11 bases, with 11 bases between them. The CDR3 has 10 amino acids. In DNA, the CDR3 is TGTGCTAGTGCCTCTAGGCAGGCTTTCTTT. Translation: CASASRQAFF.

This clone was observed once. The chain carries TRBV18 and TRBJ2-1; the D gene is possibly TRBD2 (6 bases). V gave up 10 bases and J gave up 8 bases, with 21 bases separating them. CDR1 and CDR2 from the germline V gene are KGHSH and LQKENI. The CDR3 runs to 14 residues. The CDR3 sequence is CATVPGARRDEQFF. The CDR3 nucleotides read TGTGCCACCGTGCCTGGCGCACGGAGGGATGAGCAGTTCTTC.

V gene TRBV7-9 combines with J gene TRBJ2-5, with 7 positions matching TRBD2. The CDR3 is 17 amino acids. The V gene end was trimmed by 5 bases and the J gene end by 5 bases; junction bases not matched to a gene: 17. Germline V gene data show CDR1 as SEHNR and CDR2 as FQNEAQ (reference sequence). CDR3 coding DNA: TGTGCCAGCAGCCTACCGGCGGGGGAGATCGGGGGTGAGACCCAGTACTTC. Its translation is CASSLPAGEIGGETQYF.